This TCR beta chain was captured in a study of spatial heterogeneity in lung cancer. About the research overall: PBMC samples from follow-up, when available, were sequenced at a median of roughly two years post-resection.

The time point here: blood at routine non-recurrence follow-up after resection. Whole RNA from tumor, nontumor lung or frozen PBMC was sequenced unsorted. One entry per CDR3 protein, called by TCRdb with MiXCR from the 5' RACE reads. The table has roughly 32,000 distinct CDR3 sequences, about 10% seen once. This CDR3 is built from 15 residues. Between the trimmed V and J ends, which lost 7 bases and 0 bases, there was a span of 12 bases. In germline, CDR1 is MDHEN, CDR2 SYDVKM. Study-level results: In blood, ubiquitous expanded tumor TCRs appeared more at resection than follow-up.

This clonotype was seen repeatedly, ten times or more. Its antigen remains unidentified. Source: PBMCs, taken at follow-up. The origin of this receptor is a female donor with early-stage non-small cell lung cancer. The V and J genes are TRBV28 and TRBJ2-2, with D possibly matching TRBD1 (5 bases). The CDR3 DNA follows: TGTGCCAGCACCCAGACAGTTGCGAACACCGGGGAGCTGTTTTTT. Translating it yields CASTQTVANTGELFF.